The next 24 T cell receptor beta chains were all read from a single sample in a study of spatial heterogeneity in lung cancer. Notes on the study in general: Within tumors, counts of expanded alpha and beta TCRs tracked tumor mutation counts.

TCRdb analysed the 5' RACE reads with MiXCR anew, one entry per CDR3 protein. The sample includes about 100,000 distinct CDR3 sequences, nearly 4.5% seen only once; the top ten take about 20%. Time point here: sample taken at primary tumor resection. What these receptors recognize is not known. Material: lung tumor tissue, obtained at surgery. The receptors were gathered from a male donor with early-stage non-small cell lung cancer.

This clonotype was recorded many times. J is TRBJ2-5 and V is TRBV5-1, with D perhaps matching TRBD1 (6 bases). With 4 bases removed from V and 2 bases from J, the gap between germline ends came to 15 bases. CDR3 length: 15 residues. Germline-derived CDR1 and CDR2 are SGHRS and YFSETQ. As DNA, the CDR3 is TGCGCCAGCAGCCCGCCTACAGGGTTTCAAGAGACCCAGTACTTC. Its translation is CASSPPTGFQETQYF.

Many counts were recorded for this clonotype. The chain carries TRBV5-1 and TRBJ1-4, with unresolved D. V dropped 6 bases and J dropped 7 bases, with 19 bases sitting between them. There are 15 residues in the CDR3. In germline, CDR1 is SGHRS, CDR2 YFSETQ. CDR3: CASNSEGLIGEKLFF. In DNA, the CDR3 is TGCGCCAGCAATTCCGAGGGTTTAATAGGTGAAAAACTGTTTTTT.

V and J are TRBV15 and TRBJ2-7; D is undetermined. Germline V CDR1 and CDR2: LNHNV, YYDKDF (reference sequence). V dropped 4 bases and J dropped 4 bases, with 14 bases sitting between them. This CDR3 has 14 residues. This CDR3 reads CATSITPRFYEQYF. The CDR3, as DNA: TGTGCCACCAGCATTACTCCCAGGTTTTACGAGCAGTACTTC.

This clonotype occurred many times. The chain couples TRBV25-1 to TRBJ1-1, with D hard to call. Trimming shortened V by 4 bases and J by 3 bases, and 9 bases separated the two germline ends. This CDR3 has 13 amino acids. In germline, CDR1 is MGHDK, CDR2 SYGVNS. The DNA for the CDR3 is TGTGCCAGCAGTGCATGGCAGGACACTGAAGCTTTCTTT. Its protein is CASSAWQDTEAFF.

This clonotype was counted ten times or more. Written as DNA, the CDR3 is TGTGCCAGCAGACGGGGTCTTCGGGACGAAGCTTTCTTT. This encodes CASRRGLRDEAFF. V is TRBV12-3 or TRBV12-4 and J is TRBJ1-1; D possibly corresponds to TRBD1 (5 bases). The CDR3 has 13 amino acids. The V end was cut by 6 bases, the J end by 8 bases, with 16 bases between.

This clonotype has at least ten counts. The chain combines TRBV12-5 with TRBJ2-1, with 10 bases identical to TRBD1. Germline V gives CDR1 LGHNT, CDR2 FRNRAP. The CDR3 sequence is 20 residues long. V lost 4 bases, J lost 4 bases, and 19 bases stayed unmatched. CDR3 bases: TGTGCTAGTGGTTCTGGTCCGGGCGCCCCAGGGACAGGGGTGTACAATGAGCAGTTCTTC. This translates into CASGSGPGAPGTGVYNEQFF.

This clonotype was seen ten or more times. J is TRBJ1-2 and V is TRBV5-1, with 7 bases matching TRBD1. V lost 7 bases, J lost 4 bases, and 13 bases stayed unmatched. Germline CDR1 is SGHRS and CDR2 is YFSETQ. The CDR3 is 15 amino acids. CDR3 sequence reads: CASALGGGSVYGYTF. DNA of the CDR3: TGCGCCAGCGCTCTGGGAGGGGGCTCGGTCTATGGCTACACCTTC.

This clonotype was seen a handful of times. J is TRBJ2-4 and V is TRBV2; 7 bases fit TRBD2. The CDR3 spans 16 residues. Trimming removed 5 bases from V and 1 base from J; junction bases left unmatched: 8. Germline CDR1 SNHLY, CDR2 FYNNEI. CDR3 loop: CASSLRGLSAKNIQYF. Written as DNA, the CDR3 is TGTGCCAGCAGTCTGCGGGGGTTGTCGGCCAAAAACATTCAGTACTTC.

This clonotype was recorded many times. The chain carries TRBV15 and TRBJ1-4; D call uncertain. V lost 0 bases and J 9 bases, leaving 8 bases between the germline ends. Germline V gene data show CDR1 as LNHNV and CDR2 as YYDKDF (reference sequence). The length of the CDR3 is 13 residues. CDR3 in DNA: TGTGCCACCAGCAGAGAAGTAGTGAAAAAACTGTTTTTT. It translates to CATSREVVKKLFF. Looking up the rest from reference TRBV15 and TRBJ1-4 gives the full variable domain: DAMVIQNPRYQVTQFGKPVTLSCSQTLNHNVMYWYQQKSSQAPKLLFHYYDKDFNNEADTPDNFQSRRPNTSFCFLDIRSPGLGDTAMYLCATSREVVKKLFFGSGTQLSVL.

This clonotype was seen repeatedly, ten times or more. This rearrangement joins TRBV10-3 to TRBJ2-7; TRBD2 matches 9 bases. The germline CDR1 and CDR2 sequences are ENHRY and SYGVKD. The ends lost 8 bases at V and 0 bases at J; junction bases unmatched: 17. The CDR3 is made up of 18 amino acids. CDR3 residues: CAIGRGRPSGTDSYEQYF. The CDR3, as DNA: TGTGCCATCGGCAGGGGCCGTCCTAGCGGGACCGACTCCTACGAGCAGTACTTC.

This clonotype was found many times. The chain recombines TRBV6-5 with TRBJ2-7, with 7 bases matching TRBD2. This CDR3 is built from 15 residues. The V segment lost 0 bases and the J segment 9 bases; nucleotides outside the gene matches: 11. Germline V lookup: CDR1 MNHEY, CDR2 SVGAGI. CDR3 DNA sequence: TGTGCCAGCAGTTACTCGATTAGGGAGGGCATGGCGCAGTACTTC. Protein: CASSYSIREGMAQYF.

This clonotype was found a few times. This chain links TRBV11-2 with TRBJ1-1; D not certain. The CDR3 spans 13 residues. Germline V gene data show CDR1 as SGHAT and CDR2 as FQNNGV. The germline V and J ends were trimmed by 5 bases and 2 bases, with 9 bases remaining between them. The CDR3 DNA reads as TGTGCCAGCAGCCCCGCCAGCAACACTGAAGCTTTCTTT. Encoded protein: CASSPASNTEAFF.

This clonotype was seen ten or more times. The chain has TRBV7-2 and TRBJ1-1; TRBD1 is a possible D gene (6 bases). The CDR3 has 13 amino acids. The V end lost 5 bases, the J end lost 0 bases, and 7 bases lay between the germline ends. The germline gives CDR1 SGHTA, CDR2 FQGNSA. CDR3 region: CASSRDMNTEAFF. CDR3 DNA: TGTGCCAGCAGCCGGGACATGAACACTGAAGCTTTCTTT.

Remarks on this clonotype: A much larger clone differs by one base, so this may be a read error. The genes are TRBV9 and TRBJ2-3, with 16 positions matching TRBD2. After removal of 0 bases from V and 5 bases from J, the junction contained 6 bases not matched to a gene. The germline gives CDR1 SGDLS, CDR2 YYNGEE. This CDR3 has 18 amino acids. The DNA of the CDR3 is TGTGCCAGCAGCGTAGAGGGACTAGCGGGAGGGCCTGTAGATACGCAGTATTTT. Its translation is CASSVEGLAGGPVDTQYF.

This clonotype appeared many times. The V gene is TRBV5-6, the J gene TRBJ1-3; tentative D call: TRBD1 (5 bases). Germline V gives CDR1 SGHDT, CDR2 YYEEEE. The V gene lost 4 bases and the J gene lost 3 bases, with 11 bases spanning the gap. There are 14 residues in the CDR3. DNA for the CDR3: TGTGCCAGCAGCCACGACAGTTATGGAAACACCATATATTTT. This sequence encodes CASSHDSYGNTIYF.

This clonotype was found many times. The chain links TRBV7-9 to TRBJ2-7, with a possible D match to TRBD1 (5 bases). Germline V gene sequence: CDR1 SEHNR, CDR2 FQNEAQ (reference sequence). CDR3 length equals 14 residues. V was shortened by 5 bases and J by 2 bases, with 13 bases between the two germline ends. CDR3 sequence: CASSPTVVTYEQYF. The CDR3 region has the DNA TGTGCCAGCAGCCCGACAGTCGTTACCTACGAGCAGTACTTC.

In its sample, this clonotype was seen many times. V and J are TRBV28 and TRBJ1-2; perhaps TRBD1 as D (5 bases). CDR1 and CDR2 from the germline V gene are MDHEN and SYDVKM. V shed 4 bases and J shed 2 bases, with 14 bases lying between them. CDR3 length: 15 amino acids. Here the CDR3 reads CASSSWDQGNYGYTF. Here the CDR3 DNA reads TGTGCCAGCAGTTCATGGGACCAGGGCAACTATGGCTACACCTTC.

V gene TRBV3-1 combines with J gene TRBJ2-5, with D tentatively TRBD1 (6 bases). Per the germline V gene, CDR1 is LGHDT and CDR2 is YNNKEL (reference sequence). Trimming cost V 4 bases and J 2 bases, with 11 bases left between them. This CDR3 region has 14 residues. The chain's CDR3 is CASSPDRIQETQYF. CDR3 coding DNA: TGTGCCAGCAGCCCCGACAGGATTCAAGAGACCCAGTACTTC.

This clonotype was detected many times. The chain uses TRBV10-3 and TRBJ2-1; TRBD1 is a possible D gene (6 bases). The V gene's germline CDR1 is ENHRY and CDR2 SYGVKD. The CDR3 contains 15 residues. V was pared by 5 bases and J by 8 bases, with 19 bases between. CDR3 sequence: CAISQGHGVGDEQFF. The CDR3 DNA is TGTGCCATCAGTCAGGGACACGGTGTGGGAGATGAGCAGTTCTTC.

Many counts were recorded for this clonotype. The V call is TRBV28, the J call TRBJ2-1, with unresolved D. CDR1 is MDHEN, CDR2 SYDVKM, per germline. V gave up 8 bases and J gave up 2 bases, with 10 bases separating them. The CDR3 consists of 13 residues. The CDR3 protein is CASSRMAYNEQFF. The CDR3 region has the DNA TGTGCCAGCTCGCGCATGGCCTACAATGAGCAGTTCTTC.

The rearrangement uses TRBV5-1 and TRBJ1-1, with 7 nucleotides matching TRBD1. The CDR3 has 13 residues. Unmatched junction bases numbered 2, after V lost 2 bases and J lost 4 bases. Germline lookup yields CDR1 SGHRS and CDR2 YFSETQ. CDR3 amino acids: CASSFTGATEAFF. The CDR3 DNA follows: TGCGCCAGCAGCTTCACAGGGGCCACTGAAGCTTTCTTT.

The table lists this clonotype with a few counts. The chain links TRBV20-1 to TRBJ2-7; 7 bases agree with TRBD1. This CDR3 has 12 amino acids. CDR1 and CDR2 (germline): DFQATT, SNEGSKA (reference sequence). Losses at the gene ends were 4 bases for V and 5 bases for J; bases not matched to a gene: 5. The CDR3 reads CSATGGEDEQYF. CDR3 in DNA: TGCAGTGCTACAGGGGGTGAAGACGAGCAGTACTTC.

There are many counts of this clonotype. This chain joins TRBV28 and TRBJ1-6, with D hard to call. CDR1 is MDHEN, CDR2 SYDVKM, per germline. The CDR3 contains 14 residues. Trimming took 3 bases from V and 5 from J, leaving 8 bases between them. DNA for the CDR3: TGTGCCAGCAGTTTTTGGGTCAATAATTCACCCCTCCACTTT. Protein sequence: CASSFWVNNSPLHF.

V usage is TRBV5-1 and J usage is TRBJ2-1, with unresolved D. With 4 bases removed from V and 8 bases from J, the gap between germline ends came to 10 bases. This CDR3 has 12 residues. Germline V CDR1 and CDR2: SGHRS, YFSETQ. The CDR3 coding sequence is TGCGCCAGCAGCCCCCCGTCAGATGAGCAGTTCTTC. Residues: CASSPPSDEQFF.